This TCR beta chain stems from a study of T cells in tuberculosis. Study overall: T cells were selected with CD1B tetramers loaded with glucose monomycolate. Study results and caveats: Some low-affinity tetramer-binding T cells may be absent from this sample.

Chain pairing is unknown; alpha and beta were sequenced separately. Profiling relied on immunoSEQ multiplex PCR, and the TCRdb table lists in-frame clones only, not all of them. The data show 85,000 to 90,000 clones, with around 90% seen just once and under 2.5% held by the top ten. This CDR3 contains 14 residues. The V gene's germline CDR1 is SGHDT and CDR2 YYEEEE. V lost 4 bases to trimming and J lost 8 bases; unmatched junction nucleotides: 8. Sorting used thawed, overnight-rested PBMC stained with anti-CD3, a viability dye and GMM-loaded CD1B tetramer. CD1B tetramers were loaded with Rhodococcus equi-derived C32 glucose monomycolate.

Sequencing was done on a sample of CD1b-GMM tetramer-negative cells sorted from PBMCs. This rearrangement joins TRBV5-6 to TRBJ1-4; 7 bases map to TRBD1. The origin of this receptor is an adult woman with latent tuberculosis. In DNA, the CDR3 is TGTGCCAGCAGCGGCACAGGGGAAAGGGAAAAACTGTTTTTT. As protein: CASSGTGEREKLFF.